The 28 T cell receptor beta chains presented below share a single source sample, sequenced in a study of vaccination and CD4 T cells after COVID-19. Once obtained from cultured CD4+ T cells, the DNA was sequenced using the Oncomine TCR Beta short-read assay. Each CDR3 protein is one row after TCRdb ran MiXCR on the PCR reads. The sample contains 9,500 to 15,000 distinct CDR3 sequences, roughly 30% of which appear only once. Antigens for these TCRs are unknown. The treatment is: 10-day PBMC culture with coronavirus spike peptide pools or control peptides (ViraFEST assay). Here the sequenced sample was CD4+ T cells from blood, cultured in vitro, taken after SARS-CoV-2 vaccination. These receptors were obtained from a human donor who had recovered from COVID-19.

This clonotype is medium-sized. The V and J genes are TRBV21-1 and TRBJ2-5. TRBV21-1 is recorded as a pseudogene. The CDR3 totals 13 residues. The CDR3 DNA reads as TGTGCCAGCAGTTTGTGGGGTAAGGAGACCCAGTACTTC. Its translation: CASSLWGKETQYF.

This clonotype was picked up a small number of times. This rearrangement joins TRBV7-6 to TRBJ2-2; no reliable D call. Germline values: CDR1 SGHVS, CDR2 FNYEAQ. The CDR3 sequence is 12 residues long. Trimming took off 2 bases at V and 6 bases at J, with 4 bases between the two ends. Written as DNA, the CDR3 is TGTGCCAGCAGCTTATTGGCCGGGGAGCTGTTTTTT. It yields the protein CASSLLAGELFF.

This rearrangement joins TRBV11-2 to TRBJ1-2; 11 bases map to TRBD1. V was clipped by 7 bases and J by 4 bases; unmatched bases: 5. Germline values: CDR1 SGHAT, CDR2 FQNNGV. CDR3 size: 14 residues. The CDR3 bases are TGTGCCAGCACCGAGGACAGGGGGCTCTATGGCTACACCTTC. Protein sequence: CASTEDRGLYGYTF.

The chain links TRBV4-3 to TRBJ2-6; D might be TRBD1 (5 bases). The germline V gene encodes CDR1 LGHNA and CDR2 YSLEER. The CDR3 has 17 residues. V was shortened by 6 bases and J by 0 bases, with 15 bases between the two germline ends. The CDR3 DNA is TGCGCCAGCAGTCCACAGGTCGAGAGCTCTGGGGCCAACGTCCTGACTTTC. It codes for CASSPQVESSGANVLTF.

By share, this clonotype ranks as medium-sized. This chain uses TRBV29-1 with TRBJ2-3; D gene unclear. The CDR3 is 11 amino acids. Per germline, CDR1 SQVTM and CDR2 ANQGSEA. V was clipped by 8 bases and J by 1 base, with 7 bases between them. CDR3 DNA sequence: TGCAGCTTCAGAGGCACAGATACGCAGTATTTT. Translated: CSFRGTDTQYF.

This rearrangement joins TRBV10-1 to TRBJ2-2, with TRBD2 as a possible D gene (6 bases). Between the trimmed V and J ends, which lost 3 bases and 0 bases, there was a span of 11 bases. Germline V gene sequence: CDR1 WNHNN, CDR2 SYGVQD (reference sequence). The CDR3 consists of 16 residues. The CDR3: CASSDMGLPNTGELFF. The CDR3 coding sequence is TGCGCCAGCAGTGATATGGGACTTCCGAACACCGGGGAGCTGTTTTTT.

The chain joins TRBV28 to TRBJ1-2; D not resolved. Germline V gives CDR1 MDHEN, CDR2 SYDVKM. V was cut by 5 bases and J by 0 bases, with 10 bases left in between. There are 14 residues in the CDR3. As DNA, the CDR3 is TGTGCCAGCAGTAGGGCCCAAGCTAACTATGGCTACACCTTC. Its translation is CASSRAQANYGYTF.

The chain employs TRBV6-4 and TRBJ2-1, with a possible D match to TRBD2 (6 bases). Trimming removed 4 bases at V and 9 bases at J, with 16 bases between. This CDR3 is built from 14 residues. Germline V gene sequence: CDR1 MRHNA, CDR2 SNTAGT. CDR3 DNA sequence: TGTGCCAGCAGTGTTAGCGCTAGCGTGAGTGAGCAGTTCTTC. This encodes CASSVSASVSEQFF.

This chain links TRBV27 with TRBJ1-5, with a tentative D call TRBD1 (5 bases). The germline gives CDR1 MNHEY, CDR2 SMNVEV (reference sequence). The CDR3 has 14 residues. The germline V and J ends were trimmed by 8 bases and 2 bases, with 13 bases remaining between them. CDR3 sequence reads: CASALGGRNQPQHF. The CDR3 nucleotides are TGTGCCAGCGCCCTTGGGGGTCGCAATCAGCCCCAGCATTTT.

The rearrangement joins TRBV18 to TRBJ1-2, with D unresolved. V was clipped by 2 bases and J by 7 bases, with 14 bases between them. CDR1 is KGHSH, CDR2 LQKENI, per germline. The CDR3 is 14 amino acids. This CDR3 reads CASSPTEIIPGYTF. CDR3 nucleotides: TGTGCCAGCTCACCAACAGAGATAATACCTGGCTACACCTTC.

The gene calls are TRBV27 and TRBJ1-2; unclear D gene. Trimming cost V 3 bases and J 13 bases, with 18 bases left between them. CDR1 is MNHEY, CDR2 SMNVEV, per germline (reference sequence). This CDR3 is 13 amino acids long. CDR3 protein: CASSFRGHRGSTF. CDR3 coding DNA: TGTGCCAGCAGTTTCCGGGGTCATAGAGGTAGCACCTTC.

The chain recombines TRBV30 with TRBJ2-2; D possibly corresponds to TRBD2 (6 bases). The germline V gene encodes CDR1 GTSNPN and CDR2 SVGIG (reference sequence). The CDR3 has 15 amino acids. The ends were cut back, 2 bases at V and 3 bases at J, with 13 bases in the middle. Written as DNA, the CDR3 is TGTGCCTGGAGTCCCAACCTAGCGTACACCGGGGAGCTGTTTTTT. Protein sequence: CAWSPNLAYTGELFF. Using reference TRBV30 and TRBJ2-2 for the parts outside the CDR3, the full variable domain is SQTIHQWPATLVQPVGSPLSLECTVEGTSNPNLYWYRQAAGRGLQLLFYSVGIGQISSEVPQNLSASRPQDRQFILSSKKLLLSDSGFYLCAWSPNLAYTGELFFGEGSRLTVL.

The V gene is TRBV19, the J gene TRBJ2-3, with 8 bases identical to TRBD2. This CDR3 has 17 amino acids. J was trimmed by 4 bases and V by 5 bases; bases with no gene match: 14. Looked up from germline, CDR1 is LNHDA and CDR2 is SQIVND (reference sequence). In DNA form, the CDR3 reads TGTGCCAGTAGTCTCTCATCTCTCGGGAGGGCCCCAGATACGCAGTATTTT. The encoded protein is CASSLSSLGRAPDTQYF. Supplemented by reference TRBV19 and TRBJ2-3, the full variable domain reads DGGITQSPKYLFRKEGQNVTLSCEQNLNHDAMYWYRQDPGQGLRLIYYSQIVNDFQKGDIAEGYSVSREKKESFPLTVTSAQKNPTAFYLCASSLSSLGRAPDTQYFGPGTRLTVL.

The chain couples TRBV29-1 to TRBJ2-5, with 9 bases identical to TRBD1. The V gene end was trimmed by 6 bases and the J gene end by 7 bases; junction bases not matched to a gene: 9. CDR3 length: 13 residues. Germline assignment: CDR1 SQVTM and CDR2 ANQGSEA. CDR3 in amino acids: CSVTTGTGWTQYF. Written as DNA, the CDR3 is TGCAGCGTCACCACCGGGACAGGGTGGACCCAGTACTTC.

V and J are TRBV7-9 and TRBJ2-1; the match to TRBD2 covers 8 bases. Germline V gene lookup returns CDR1 SEHNR and CDR2 FQNEAQ (reference sequence). The ends lost 8 bases at V and 7 bases at J; junction bases unmatched: 10. The CDR3 contains 14 residues. The CDR3 nucleotides are TGTGCCAGCCCGGCGGGGGGCGCGTTGAATGAGCAGTTCTTC. Amino acids: CASPAGGALNEQFF.

The table lists this clonotype with a few counts. V usage is TRBV6-2 or TRBV6-3 and J usage is TRBJ1-6; D is unclear. The CDR3 extends over 14 amino acids. CDR1 is MNHEY, CDR2 SVGEGT, per germline. V lost 5 bases to trimming and J lost 6 bases, with 11 bases between them. CDR3 nucleotide sequence: TGTGCCAGCAGTGACCTAGCCGGTAATTCACCCCTCCACTTT. Its translation: CASSDLAGNSPLHF.

The chain recombines TRBV29-1 with TRBJ2-3; maybe TRBD1 (6 bases). Germline V lookup: CDR1 SQVTM, CDR2 ANQGSEA. V was clipped by 5 bases and J by 2 bases, with 14 bases between them. This CDR3 comprises 14 residues. In nucleotides, the CDR3 is TGCAGCGTTCATACAGGGATGTTCACAGATACGCAGTATTTT. This translates into CSVHTGMFTDTQYF.

As regards this clonotype: A read error may produce the germline difference seen at one junction end. The chain has TRBV6-1 and TRBJ2-3; 9 positions match TRBD1. Germline assignment: CDR1 MNHNS and CDR2 SASEGT. The CDR3 totals 15 residues. The CDR3 DNA reads TGTGCCAGCAGCGAAGGGACAGGGAAGGCAGATACGCAGTATTTT. Amino acid sequence: CASSEGTGKADTQYF.

The V call is TRBV28, the J call TRBJ2-7; 9 nucleotides match TRBD1. Losses at the gene ends were 5 bases for V and 4 bases for J; bases not matched to a gene: 9. Germline lookup yields CDR1 MDHEN and CDR2 SYDVKM. The CDR3 is made up of 15 amino acids. The CDR3 nucleotides read TGTGCCAGCAGTCAACCCGGGACAGGGAGATACGAGCAGTACTTC. Its protein product is CASSQPGTGRYEQYF.

This clonotype was detected a few times. This chain joins TRBV20-1 and TRBJ1-5; 7 bases align to TRBD1. The CDR3 sequence is 14 residues long. The germline CDR1 and CDR2 sequences are DFQATT and SNEGSKA (reference sequence). The J segment lost 6 bases and the V segment lost 1 base, leaving 6 bases of the junction unmatched. DNA of the CDR3: TGCAGTGCTAGAGGCGACAGGGAAATTCAGCCCCAGCATTTT. It specifies CSARGDREIQPQHF.

This clonotype appeared a few times. The rearrangement joins TRBV20-1 to TRBJ1-5; maybe TRBD1 (6 bases). This CDR3 spans 13 amino acids. V gave up 8 bases and J gave up 9 bases, with 20 bases separating them. Germline V gives CDR1 DFQATT, CDR2 SNEGSKA (reference sequence). This chain's CDR3 is CSLQGQVGGPQHF. CDR3 sequence (DNA): TGCAGTCTACAGGGTCAGGTCGGAGGGCCCCAGCATTTT.

The CDR3 here is CSAGTLNQPQHF. CDR3 DNA: TGCAGCGCTGGGACCCTGAATCAGCCCCAGCATTTT. The V gene is TRBV20-1, the J gene TRBJ1-5; D possibly corresponds to TRBD1 (5 bases). Germline-derived CDR1 and CDR2 are DFQATT and SNEGSKA (reference sequence). The CDR3 spans 12 residues.

The chain joins TRBV4-2 to TRBJ1-2, with 10 bases identical to TRBD1. The CDR3 length is 13 residues. CDR1 is LGHNA, CDR2 YNFKEQ, per germline. Trimming took 3 bases from V and 6 from J; bases not matched to a gene: 1. The CDR3 DNA reads TGTGCCAGCAGCCAGGGGACAGGGGATGGCTACACCTTC. Amino acids: CASSQGTGDGYTF.

This clonotype was counted only a few times. This chain uses TRBV7-2 with TRBJ2-1; the match to TRBD2 covers 15 bases. This CDR3 spans 17 amino acids. The J segment lost 10 bases and the V segment lost 5 bases, leaving 12 bases of the junction unmatched. CDR1 is SGHTA, CDR2 FQGNSA, per germline. CDR3 protein: CASSPTFGTSGRNEQFF. The CDR3 coding sequence is TGTGCCAGCAGCCCCACATTCGGGACTAGCGGGAGGAACGAGCAGTTCTTC.

By proportion, this clonotype is medium-sized. This chain uses TRBV15 with TRBJ2-3; 7 nucleotides agree with TRBD1. Looked up from germline, CDR1 is LNHNV and CDR2 is YYDKDF (reference sequence). The ends lost 4 bases at V and 4 bases at J; junction bases unmatched: 5. This CDR3 region has 14 residues. Here the CDR3 DNA reads TGTGCCACCAGCAACAGGGGCAGTTCAGATACGCAGTATTTT. Protein: CATSNRGSSDTQYF.

The chain uses TRBV12-3 or TRBV12-4 and TRBJ1-2, with TRBD1 matching over 7 bases. The CDR3 has 12 residues. The V and J ends lost 10 bases and 7 bases, in that order; junction bases with no gene match: 9. The CDR3 region has the DNA TGTGCCAAACGGGAGGGGGCGACTGGCTACACCTTC. As protein: CAKREGATGYTF.

The chain carries TRBV7-7 and TRBJ2-1; D could derive from TRBD1 or TRBD2 (6 bases each). CDR3 length equals 11 residues. Germline CDR1 is SSHAT and CDR2 is FNYEAQ (reference sequence). CDR3 DNA: TGTGCTACATCCCGGGGGCATGAGCAGTTCTTC. Its translation: CATSRGHEQFF.

In this sample, this clonotype turned up a few times. The J gene is TRBJ1-6, the V gene TRBV21-1; the table calls TRBD1, which could not be checked here. TRBV21-1 is assigned pseudogene status. The CDR3 runs 19 residues. CDR3 in DNA: TGTGCCAGCAGCCTGTTTCAGGACAGGAAAGCATCCTATAATTCACCCCTCCACTTT. Amino acid sequence: CASSLFQDRKASYNSPLHF.